This TCR beta chain is from a study of T cell changes during pregnancy in multiple sclerosis (dated by TCRdb to between 2018 and 2021). For the study in its entirety: The study examined how the T cell repertoire changed over the course of pregnancy in women with multiple sclerosis.

Its CDR3 holds 15 amino acids, cysteine through phenylalanine. Kept here is only the CDR3 DNA, which spans 45 bases and is read in frame from base 1. V trim: 1 base; J trim: 10 bases; unmatched bases: 10. For CDR1 and CDR2, the germline V gene (reference sequence) lists GTSNPN and SVGIG. Libraries were made using the immunoSEQ multiplex PCR assay. Imported from immuneACCESS, the table was reduced by TCRdb to in-frame sequences with V and J called. These copies leave out some clones; in studies compared against another copy, an unresolved V gene accounts for under half, and the cause of the remainder is not known. A total of about 79,000 clones appear in this sample, about 93% of them only once. The ten largest clones capture around 0.7% of the sample. Concerning this clone itself: The antigen it binds to is not known. No base quality information exists; no much larger clone differs at one position.

The sequence came from a female donor in good health, enrolled as a control in a pregnancy study. Sequences were derived from peripheral blood, sampled in the second trimester of pregnancy. The chain joins TRBV30 to TRBJ1-6, with 7 central nucleotides matching TRBD1. The sequenced DNA: TGTGCCTGGAGTGGACAGGGAACCCTCGGGTCACCCCTCCACTTT. Its product reads: CAWSGQGTLGSPLHF.